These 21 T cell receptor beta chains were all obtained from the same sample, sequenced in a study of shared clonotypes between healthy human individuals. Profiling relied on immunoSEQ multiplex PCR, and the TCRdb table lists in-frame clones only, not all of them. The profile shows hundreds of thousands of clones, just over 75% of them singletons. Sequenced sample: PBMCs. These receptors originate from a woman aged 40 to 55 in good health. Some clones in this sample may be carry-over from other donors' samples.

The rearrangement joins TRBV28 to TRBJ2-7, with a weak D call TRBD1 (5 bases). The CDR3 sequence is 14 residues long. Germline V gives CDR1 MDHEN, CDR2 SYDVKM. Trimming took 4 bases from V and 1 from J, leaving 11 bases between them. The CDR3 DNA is TGTGCCAGCAGTTCCCCAGGGTTGTCCTACGAGCAGTACTTC. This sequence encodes CASSSPGLSYEQYF.

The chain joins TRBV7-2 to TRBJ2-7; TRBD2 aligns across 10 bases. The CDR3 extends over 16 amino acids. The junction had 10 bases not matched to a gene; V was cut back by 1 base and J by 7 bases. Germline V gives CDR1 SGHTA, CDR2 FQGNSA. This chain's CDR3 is CASSLVSSGGYFEQYF. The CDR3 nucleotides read TGTGCCAGCAGCTTAGTATCTAGCGGGGGTTATTTTGAGCAGTACTTC.

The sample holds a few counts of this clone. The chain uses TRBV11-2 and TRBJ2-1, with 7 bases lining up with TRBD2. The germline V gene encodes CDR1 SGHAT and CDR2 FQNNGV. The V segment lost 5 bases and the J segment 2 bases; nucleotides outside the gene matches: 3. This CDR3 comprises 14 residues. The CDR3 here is CASSLGTTYNEQFF. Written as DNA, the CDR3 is TGTGCCAGCAGCCTCGGGACTACCTACAATGAGCAGTTCTTC.

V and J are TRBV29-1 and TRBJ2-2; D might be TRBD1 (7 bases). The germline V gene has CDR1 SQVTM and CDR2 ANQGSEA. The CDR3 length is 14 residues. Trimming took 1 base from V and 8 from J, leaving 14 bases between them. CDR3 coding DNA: TGCAGCGTTGAAGTAGGAGGGGGCTCTGGGGAGCTGTTTTTT. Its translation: CSVEVGGGSGELFF.

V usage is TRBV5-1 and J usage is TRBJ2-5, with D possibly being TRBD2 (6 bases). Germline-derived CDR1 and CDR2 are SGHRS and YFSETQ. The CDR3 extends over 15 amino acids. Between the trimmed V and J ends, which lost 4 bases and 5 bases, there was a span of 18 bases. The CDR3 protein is CASSLRGLRTETQYF. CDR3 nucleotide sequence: TGCGCCAGCAGCCTCCGGGGACTGCGGACTGAGACCCAGTACTTC.

This CDR3 is CASSLETGQNTGELFF. The DNA of the CDR3 is TGTGCCAGCAGCTTAGAGACCGGACAGAACACCGGGGAGCTGTTTTTT. The chain combines TRBV7-6 with TRBJ2-2, with D perhaps TRBD1 (5 bases). Germline CDR1 reads SGHVS; CDR2 reads FNYEAQ. The CDR3 is 16 residues long. Deletions cut 1 base from V and 1 base from J, with 10 bases between.

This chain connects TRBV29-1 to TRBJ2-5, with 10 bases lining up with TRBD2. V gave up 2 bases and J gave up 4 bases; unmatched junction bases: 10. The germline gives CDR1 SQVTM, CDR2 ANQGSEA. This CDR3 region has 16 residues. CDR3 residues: CSVEFGLAERGETQYF. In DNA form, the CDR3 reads TGCAGCGTTGAATTTGGACTAGCGGAGAGGGGAGAGACCCAGTACTTC.

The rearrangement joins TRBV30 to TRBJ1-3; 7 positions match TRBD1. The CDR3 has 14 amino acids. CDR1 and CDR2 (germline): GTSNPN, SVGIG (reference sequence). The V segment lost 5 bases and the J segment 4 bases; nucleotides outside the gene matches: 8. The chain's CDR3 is CAWSKGARGNTIYF. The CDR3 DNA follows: TGTGCCTGGTCAAAGGGGGCCAGAGGAAACACCATATATTTT. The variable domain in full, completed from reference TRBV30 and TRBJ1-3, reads SQTIHQWPATLVQPVGSPLSLECTVEGTSNPNLYWYRQAAGRGLQLLFYSVGIGQISSEVPQNLSASRPQDRQFILSSKKLLLSDSGFYLCAWSKGARGNTIYFGEGSWLTVV.

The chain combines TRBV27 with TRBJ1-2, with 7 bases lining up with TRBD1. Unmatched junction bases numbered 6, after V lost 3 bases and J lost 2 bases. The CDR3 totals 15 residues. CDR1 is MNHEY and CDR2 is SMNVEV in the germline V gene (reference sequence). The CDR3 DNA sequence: TGTGCCAGCAGTTTCTCGCAGGGGGACAACTATGGCTACACCTTC. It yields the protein CASSFSQGDNYGYTF.

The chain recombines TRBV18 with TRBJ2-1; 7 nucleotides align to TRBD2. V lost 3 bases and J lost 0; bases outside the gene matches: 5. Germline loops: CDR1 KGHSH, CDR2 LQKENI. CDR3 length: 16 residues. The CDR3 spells CASSPLADSSYNEQFF. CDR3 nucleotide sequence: TGTGCCAGCTCACCCCTAGCGGATAGCTCCTACAATGAGCAGTTCTTC.

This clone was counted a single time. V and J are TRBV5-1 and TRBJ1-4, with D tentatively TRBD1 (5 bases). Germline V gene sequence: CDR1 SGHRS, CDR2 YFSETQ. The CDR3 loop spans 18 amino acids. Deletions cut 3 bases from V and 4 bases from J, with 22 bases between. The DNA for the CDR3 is TGCGCCAGCAGCTATCTGGGCATTTCGGGGGGGAGTAATGAAAAACTGTTTTTT. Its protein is CASSYLGISGGSNEKLFF.

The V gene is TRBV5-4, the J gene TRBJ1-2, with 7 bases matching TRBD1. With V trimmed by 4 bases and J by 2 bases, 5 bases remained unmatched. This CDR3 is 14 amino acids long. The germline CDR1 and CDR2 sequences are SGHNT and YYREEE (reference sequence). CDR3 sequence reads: CASSATGLNYGYTF. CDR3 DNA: TGTGCCAGCAGCGCGACAGGGTTAAACTATGGCTACACCTTC.

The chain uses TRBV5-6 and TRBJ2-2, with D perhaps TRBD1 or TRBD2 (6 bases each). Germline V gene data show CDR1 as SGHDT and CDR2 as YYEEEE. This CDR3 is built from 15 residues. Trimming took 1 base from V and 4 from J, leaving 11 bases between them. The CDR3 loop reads CASSLWGAPTGELFF. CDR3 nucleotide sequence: TGTGCCAGCAGCTTGTGGGGGGCCCCCACCGGGGAGCTGTTTTTT.

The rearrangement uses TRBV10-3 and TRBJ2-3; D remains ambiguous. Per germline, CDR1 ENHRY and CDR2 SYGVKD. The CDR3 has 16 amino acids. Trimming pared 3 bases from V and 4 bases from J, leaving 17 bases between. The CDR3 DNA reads TGTGCCATCAGTGAAGTACAGCCTGGAGAGCCAGATACGCAGTATTTT. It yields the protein CAISEVQPGEPDTQYF.

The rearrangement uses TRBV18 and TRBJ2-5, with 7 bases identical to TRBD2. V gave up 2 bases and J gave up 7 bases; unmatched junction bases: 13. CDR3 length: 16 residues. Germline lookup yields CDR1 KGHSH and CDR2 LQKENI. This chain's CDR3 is CASSPNQEGPGGTQYF. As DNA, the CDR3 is TGTGCCAGCTCACCAAACCAAGAGGGGCCGGGGGGGACCCAGTACTTC. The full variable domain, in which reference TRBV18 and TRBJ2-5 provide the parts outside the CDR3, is NAGVMQNPRHLVRRRGQEARLRCSPMKGHSHVYWYRQLPEEGLKFMVYLQKENIIDESGMPKERFSAEFPKEGPSILRIQQVVRGDSAAYFCASSPNQEGPGGTQYFGPGTRLLVL.

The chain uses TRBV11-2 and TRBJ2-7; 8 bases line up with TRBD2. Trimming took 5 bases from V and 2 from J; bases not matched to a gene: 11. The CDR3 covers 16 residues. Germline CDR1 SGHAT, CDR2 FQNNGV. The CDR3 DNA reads TGTGCCAGCAGCCCCCGGGGGGGCGGGAGGACCTACGAGCAGTACTTC. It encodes CASSPRGGGRTYEQYF.

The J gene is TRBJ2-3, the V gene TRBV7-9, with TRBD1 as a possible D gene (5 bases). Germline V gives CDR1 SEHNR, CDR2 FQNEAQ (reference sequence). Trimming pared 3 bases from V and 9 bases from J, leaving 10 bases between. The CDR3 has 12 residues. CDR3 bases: TGTGCCAGCAGCTTGGACATATTCACGCAGTATTTT. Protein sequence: CASSLDIFTQYF.

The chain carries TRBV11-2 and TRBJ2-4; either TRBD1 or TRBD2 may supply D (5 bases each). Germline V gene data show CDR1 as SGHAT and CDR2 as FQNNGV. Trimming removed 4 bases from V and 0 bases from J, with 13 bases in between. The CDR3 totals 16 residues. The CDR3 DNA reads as TGTGCCAGCAGCTCGGGGCAGAATATAGCCAAAAACATTCAGTACTTC. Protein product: CASSSGQNIAKNIQYF.

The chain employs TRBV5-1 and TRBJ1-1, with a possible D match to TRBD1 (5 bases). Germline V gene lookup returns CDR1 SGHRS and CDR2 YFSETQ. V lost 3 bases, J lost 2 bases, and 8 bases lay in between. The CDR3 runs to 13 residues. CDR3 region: CASSWGVNTEAFF. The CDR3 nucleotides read TGCGCCAGCAGCTGGGGGGTTAACACTGAAGCTTTCTTT.

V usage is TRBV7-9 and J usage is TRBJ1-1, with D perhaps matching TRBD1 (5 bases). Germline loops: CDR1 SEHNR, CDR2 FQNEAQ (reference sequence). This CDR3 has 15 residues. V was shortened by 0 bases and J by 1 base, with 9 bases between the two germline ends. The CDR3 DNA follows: TGTGCCAGCAGCTTAGCGGACATTCAGAACACTGAAGCTTTCTTT. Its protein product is CASSLADIQNTEAFF.

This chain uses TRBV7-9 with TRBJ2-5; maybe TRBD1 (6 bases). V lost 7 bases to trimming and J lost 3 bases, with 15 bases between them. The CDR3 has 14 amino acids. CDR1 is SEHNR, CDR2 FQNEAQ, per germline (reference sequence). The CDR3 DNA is TGTGCCAGCACCTTTAGTGGGGGCGAAGAGACCCAGTACTTC. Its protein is CASTFSGGEETQYF. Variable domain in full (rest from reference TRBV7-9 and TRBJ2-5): DTGVSQNPRHKITKRGQNVTFRCDPISEHNRLYWYRQTLGQGPEFLTYFQNEAQLEKSRLLSDRFSAERPKGSFSTLEIQRTEQGDSAMYLCASTFSGGEETQYFGPGTRLLVL.